The source of this TCR beta chain is a study of blood T cell repertoires in COVID-19. Across the whole study: T cells, B-cell-depleted T cells, or PBMCs supplied cDNA or gDNA.

This clone has a single count. This CDR3 is built from 17 residues. V gave up 5 bases and J gave up 5 bases; unmatched junction bases: 13. Germline CDR1 reads ENHRY; CDR2 reads SYGVKD. TCRdb's copy holds only in-frame clones and misses some; the assay was immunoSEQ multiplex PCR. Of 400,000 to 450,000 clones detected, 75% to 90% appear once; the ten largest clones hold more than 1.4%. The clonotype was recovered from a woman aged 25 to 39 with active or convalescent COVID-19. Sequenced sample: peripheral blood. The J gene is TRBJ2-1, the V gene TRBV10-3; 9 bases line up with TRBD1. CDR3 DNA sequence: TGTGCCATCAGTCCGGGTAATACGGGACAGGGTAACAATGAGCAGTTCTTC. It codes for CAISPGNTGQGNNEQFF.